Listed below are T cell receptor beta chains from one sample, sequenced in a study of PD-L1 blockade in urothelial cancer. Produced via immunoSEQ multiplex PCR; TCRdb's table is partial and in-frame only. The sample has about 130,000 clones; approximately 84% are singletons. The sample was PBMCs, taken around atezolizumab (anti-PD-L1) treatment. These receptors were collected from a man aged 50 to 60 with urothelial cancer. Both conserved end residues are part of each CDR3. A D gene is named only where the DNA matches it firmly. Clone size is given for some rows only: seen once, a few or many times, or a class if the clone is expanded.

TGTGCCAGCAGCCAAGCCCCAGGGGAGACCTACGAGCAGTACTTC | CASSQAPGETYEQYF | - | TRBJ2-7 | - | TRBV4-2
TGTGCCAGCAGTTACTCGACAGGGACCTCAAATGAGCAGTTCTTC | CASSYSTGTSNEQFF | - | TRBJ2-1 | TRBD1 | TRBV6-5
TGTGCCAGCAGTGCCACTCACAGGGGCTACGAGCAGTACTTC | CASSATHRGYEQYF | - | TRBJ2-7 | TRBD1 | TRBV6-1
TGCGCCAGCAGCTTCGGGACTAGCGGGGTCTACAATGAGCAGTTCTTC | CASSFGTSGVYNEQFF | once | TRBJ2-1 | TRBD2 | TRBV4-1
TGTGCCAGCAGGAGGGGAGGAGGAACTGAAGCTTTCTTT | CASRRGGGTEAFF | - | TRBJ1-1 | - | TRBV6-5
TGTGCCAGTTCGTTCCCGGGACAGATAAATTCACCCCTCCACTTT | CASSFPGQINSPLHF | few | TRBJ1-6 | TRBD1 | TRBV19
TGCACCAGCAGCTTGGGACAGCCGGGCTATGGCTACACCTTC | CTSSLGQPGYGYTF | once | TRBJ1-2 | TRBD1 | TRBV5-1
TGTGCCAGTAGTATATCGACAGTTACTGGAAACACCATATATTTT | CASSISTVTGNTIYF | - | TRBJ1-3 | - | TRBV19
TGTGCCAGCAGCTTGGGTGGGGGGGGAATAGGGCAGTACTTC | CASSLGGGGIGQYF | once | TRBJ2-7 | TRBD2 | TRBV5-4
TGTGCCAGCAGCTGGGGACAGAGCTACAATGAGCAGTTCTTC | CASSWGQSYNEQFF | - | TRBJ2-1 | TRBD1 | TRBV7-2
TGTGCCAGCAGACAGGGCCATGAGCAGTTCTTC | CASRQGHEQFF | - | TRBJ2-1 | - | TRBV2
TGTGCCAGTAGGACAGCTAATAATTCACCCCTCCACTTT | CASRTANNSPLHF | - | TRBJ1-6 | - | TRBV19
TGTGCCAGCAGTTTGACAGGGGACCGCTACACCTTC | CASSLTGDRYTF | - | TRBJ1-2 | TRBD1 | TRBV27
TGTGCCAGCAGCCCCCGCGGGTACTCTGGGGCCAACGTCCTGACTTTC | CASSPRGYSGANVLTF | - | TRBJ2-6 | - | TRBV9
TGTGCCAGCAGCCGCTGGAGGGCCTCCTACAATGAGCAGTTCTTC | CASSRWRASYNEQFF | - | TRBJ2-1 | - | TRBV28
TGTGCCAGTAGTTCCCAGACTAGCGGGAGGTATGAAGAGCAGTACTTC | CASSSQTSGRYEEQYF | - | TRBJ2-7 | TRBD2 | TRBV19
TGTGCCAGCAGAGGGACAGGGGCAACCCAAGAGACCCAGTACTTC | CASRGTGATQETQYF | - | TRBJ2-5 | TRBD1 | TRBV7-9